The sequence of this TCR beta chain was determined in a study of blood T cells in healthy people across ages. Study outcomes and limitations: Diversity figures based on one million T cells were deemed too low.

CDR1 and CDR2 (germline): MDHEN, SYDVKM. The CDR3 runs to 12 residues. V was clipped by 4 bases and J by 9 bases, with 13 bases between them. A second PCR of 7 to 11 cycles used a sample-barcoded 5' primer and a J-beta primer mix. Each sample yielded at least 3 million CDR3-containing paired-end reads. TCRdb passed the 5' RACE reads through MiXCR, listing each CDR3 protein once. The sample carries some 860,000 distinct CDR3 sequences, just over 55% recorded once. As concerns this clonotype: The antigen remains undetermined.

The donors, aged roughly 6 to 100, were healthy Caucasians from Russia. Donors gave 8 to 10 milliliters of peripheral blood apiece. This chain joins TRBV28 and TRBJ2-7, with D tentatively TRBD2 (5 bases). The sequence was obtained from a middle-aged man in good health. Sequencing was performed on blood. The CDR3 here is CASSSGLSAQYF. The CDR3 region has the DNA TGTGCCAGCAGTTCCGGACTGTCTGCGCAGTACTTC. The full variable domain, its missing parts supplied by reference TRBV28 and TRBJ2-7, is DVKVTQSSRYLVKRTGEKVFLECVQDMDHENMFWYRQDPGLGLRLIYFSYDVKMKEKGDIPEGYSVSREKKERFSLILESASTNQTSMYLCASSSGLSAQYFGPGTRLTVT.